This TCR beta chain originates from a study of CD8+CD57+ T cells in acquired aplastic anemia. Per the germline V gene, CDR1 is DFQATT and CDR2 is SNEGSKA (reference sequence). CDR3 size: 16 residues. V lost 3 bases and J 1 base, leaving 16 bases between the germline ends. The use of genomic DNA as template underpinned the TCR beta VDJ and CDR3 profiling. One entry per CDR3 protein results from TCRdb running MiXCR on the reads. This sample yields about 400,000 distinct CDR3 sequences, of which under 80% are seen a single time; 4% belongs to the top ten. This chain connects TRBV20-1 to TRBJ2-1; D may match TRBD1 or TRBD2 (6 bases each). The sequenced sample was sorted CD4+, CD8+, or CD8+CD57+ T cells (not recorded which) from PBMCs. This sequence was found in a human donor in good health, serving as a control. CDR3: CSARGGGQRSYNEQFF. The CDR3 bases are TGCAGTGCTAGGGGTGGGGGGCAGAGGTCCTACAATGAGCAGTTCTTC.